Presented here are 15 T cell receptor beta chains from one specimen sequenced in a study of human T cells and chemical hapten exposure. One entry per CDR3 protein results from TCRdb running MiXCR on the RACE reads. Here the sample spans 100,000 or so distinct CDR3 sequences, roughly 9.6% being singletons. Described time point: patch test 2, 6 weeks after DPC sensitization. Stated treatment: therapeutic diphenylcyclopropenone sensitization with weekly scalp DPC. The sample in question was whole blood, obtained in connection with sensitization to the hapten diphenylcyclopropenone (DPC). The receptors come from a man aged 40-55 years with alopecia areata. Some clones in this sample may be carry-over from other donors' samples.

This clonotype occurred a few times. This rearrangement joins TRBV15 to TRBJ2-3; unclear D gene. The CDR3 totals 13 residues. The germline gives CDR1 LNHNV, CDR2 YYDKDF (reference sequence). The ends were cut back, 3 bases at V and 0 bases at J, with 4 bases in the middle. Written as DNA, the CDR3 is TGTGCCACCAGCAGGGACAGCACAGATACGCAGTATTTT. As protein: CATSRDSTDTQYF.

The V call is TRBV30, the J call TRBJ2-1, with 7 bases lining up with TRBD2. With 2 bases clipped from V and 8 bases from J, the junction kept 3 bases outside the gene matches. Germline V gene lookup returns CDR1 GTSNPN and CDR2 SVGIG (reference sequence). This CDR3 is built from 12 residues. The CDR3 DNA reads TGTGCCTGGAGTCCGGGGGGATATGAGCAGTTCTTC. Translating gives CAWSPGGYEQFF.

CDR3 in DNA: TGTGCCAGCAGGCAAAGGGGGTTTCGGAATCAGCCCCAGCATTTT. This gives the protein CASRQRGFRNQPQHF. The chain combines TRBV12-3 or TRBV12-4 with TRBJ1-5, with D perhaps TRBD1 (6 bases). V was cut by 6 bases and J by 4 bases, with 16 bases left in between. The CDR3 runs 15 residues.

J is TRBJ2-1 and V is TRBV27, with 15 bases lining up with TRBD2. Trimming cost V 10 bases and J 0 bases; bases outside gene matches: 19. CDR1 MNHEY and CDR2 SMNVEV come from the germline V gene (reference sequence). The length of the CDR3 is 21 residues. The CDR3 sequence is CATERTGTSGRFWSSYNEQFF. The CDR3 nucleotides are TGTGCCACCGAACGAACCGGGACTAGCGGGAGGTTTTGGAGCTCCTACAATGAGCAGTTCTTC.

This clonotype was counted at least ten times. The rearrangement links TRBV6-4 to TRBJ2-6; D gene uncertain. Germline CDR1 is MRHNA and CDR2 is SNTAGT. CDR3 length: 14 residues. Trimming left V 2 bases short and J 3 bases short, with 5 bases between. The chain's CDR3 is CASSDRFGANVLTF. CDR3 in DNA: TGTGCCAGCAGTGACAGGTTTGGGGCCAACGTCCTGACTTTC.

The chain employs TRBV7-2 and TRBJ2-3; D is possibly TRBD2 (5 bases). Trimming took 5 bases from V and 2 from J, leaving 14 bases between them. The CDR3 consists of 15 residues. Germline V gene data show CDR1 as SGHTA and CDR2 as FQGNSA. The CDR3 reads CASSPEGGSTDTQYF. The CDR3 DNA is TGTGCCAGCAGCCCAGAGGGCGGATCCACAGATACGCAGTATTTT.

This clonotype has a handful of counts. V is TRBV18 and J is TRBJ1-1; D not resolved. V was shortened by 5 bases and J by 0 bases, with 10 bases between the two germline ends. The germline V gene encodes CDR1 KGHSH and CDR2 LQKENI. This CDR3 region has 14 residues. CDR3 sequence reads: CASSADGLNTEAFF. The DNA for the CDR3 is TGTGCCAGCTCAGCCGACGGGCTGAACACTGAAGCTTTCTTT.

This chain uses TRBV12-3 or TRBV12-4 with TRBJ2-1; TRBD2 matches at 8 bases. This CDR3 is built from 16 residues. Losses at the gene ends were 6 bases for V and 7 bases for J; bases not matched to a gene: 14. The CDR3 is CASRLRWSGGGNEQFF. The CDR3 nucleotides read TGTGCCAGCAGACTAAGGTGGTCGGGCGGGGGGAATGAGCAGTTCTTC.

The CDR3 DNA follows: TGTGCCAGTAGTACCAACGTGGGGCTAGTGCAGTTCTTC. Its translation is CASSTNVGLVQFF. The rearrangement uses TRBV19 and TRBJ2-1; D might be TRBD1 (5 bases). The CDR3 consists of 13 residues. V lost 4 bases and J 12 bases, leaving 16 bases between the germline ends. The V gene's germline CDR1 is LNHDA and CDR2 SQIVND (reference sequence).

This clonotype was picked up a small number of times. The V and J genes are TRBV7-9 and TRBJ1-1; no clear D. The germline CDR1 and CDR2 sequences are SEHNR and FQNEAQ (reference sequence). The CDR3 loop spans 15 amino acids. V shed 1 base and J shed 6 bases, with 15 bases lying between them. In nucleotides, the CDR3 is TGTGCCAGCAGCTTAGTCGCAGCCGGAGAAGCTGAAGCTTTCTTT. Translated, it gives CASSLVAAGEAEAFF. The full variable domain, completed using reference TRBV7-9 and TRBJ1-1, is DTGVSQNPRHKITKRGQNVTFRCDPISEHNRLYWYRQTLGQGPEFLTYFQNEAQLEKSRLLSDRFSAERPKGSFSTLEIQRTEQGDSAMYLCASSLVAAGEAEAFFGQGTRLTVV.

The table lists this clonotype with a few counts. The rearrangement links TRBV10-3 to TRBJ1-1, with 7 nucleotides matching TRBD1. Germline values: CDR1 ENHRY, CDR2 SYGVKD. The CDR3 covers 15 residues. The junction had 5 bases not matched to a gene; V was cut back by 3 bases and J by 1 base. CDR3 sequence reads: CAISDPGQPNTEAFF. The CDR3 DNA reads TGTGCCATCAGTGATCCGGGACAGCCGAACACTGAAGCTTTCTTT.

This clonotype was detected a few times. The rearrangement links TRBV20-1 to TRBJ2-7, with no clear D. CDR1 is DFQATT and CDR2 is SNEGSKA in the germline V gene (reference sequence). The V end was cut by 0 bases, the J end by 0 bases, with 6 bases between. CDR3 length: 13 residues. The CDR3 DNA reads TGCAGTGCTAGAGATCCGAACTCCTACGAGCAGTACTTC. Protein sequence: CSARDPNSYEQYF.

This clonotype was seen many times. This rearrangement joins TRBV6-5 to TRBJ1-6; TRBD1 aligns across 9 bases. Losses at the gene ends were 4 bases for V and 0 bases for J; bases not matched to a gene: 16. In germline, CDR1 is MNHEY, CDR2 SVGAGI. The CDR3 has 21 residues. The DNA of the CDR3 is TGTGCCAGCAGTTCGTCCCTATACAGGGGGCAACTTAGCTCCTATAATTCACCCCTCCACTTT. This codes for CASSSSLYRGQLSSYNSPLHF.

The chain uses TRBV28 and TRBJ2-5; 9 bases match TRBD2. Germline V lookup: CDR1 MDHEN, CDR2 SYDVKM. J was trimmed by 2 bases and V by 4 bases; bases with no gene match: 11. The CDR3 loop spans 17 amino acids. The CDR3 reads CASSSGRLAEGQETQYF. CDR3 nucleotides: TGTGCCAGCAGTTCCGGCAGACTAGCGGAGGGACAAGAGACCCAGTACTTC.

A few counts support this clonotype. The V and J genes are TRBV27 and TRBJ1-2, with a possible D match to TRBD1 (6 bases). Germline lookup yields CDR1 MNHEY and CDR2 SMNVEV (reference sequence). The CDR3 runs to 16 residues. V lost 7 bases and J 4 bases, leaving 22 bases between the germline ends. The CDR3 sequence: CASKPLGQFTSYGYTF. CDR3 bases: TGTGCCAGCAAACCCCTAGGACAGTTCACCTCCTATGGCTACACCTTC.